These 9 T cell receptor beta chains came from one sample sequenced in a study of T cell responses to AZD1222 COVID-19 vaccine. Clones were sequenced by immunoSEQ multiplex PCR, and TCRdb holds only the in-frame ones, with some missing. The table has some 130,000 clones, about nine tenths seen once; the top ten hold over 1.2%. The sequenced sample was peripheral blood, obtained on day 0 of AZD1222 vaccination. These receptor sequences come from an adult in good health.

The chain is built from TRBV6-5 and TRBJ1-1; tentatively, D is TRBD1 (5 bases). Trimming left V 0 bases short and J 1 base short, with 6 bases between. Germline-derived CDR1 and CDR2 are MNHEY and SVGAGI. The CDR3 has 14 amino acids. The CDR3 sequence: CASSYSGTNTEAFF. Here the CDR3 DNA reads TGTGCCAGCAGTTACTCGGGGACGAACACTGAAGCTTTCTTT.

The CDR3 DNA is TGCGCCAGCAGCCAAGAGGGGGGAAGGGGCAATCAGCCCCAGCATTTT. Translation: CASSQEGGRGNQPQHF. The V call is TRBV4-1, the J call TRBJ1-5; a possible D gene is TRBD1 (5 bases). Deletions cut 0 bases from V and 2 bases from J, with 11 bases between. The V gene's germline CDR1 is MGHRA and CDR2 YSYEKL. CDR3 length: 16 amino acids.

The CDR3 bases are TGTGCCAGCAGCCCGAGCTCAGGGAGAATCTACGAGCAGTACTTC. Its protein product is CASSPSSGRIYEQYF. The chain combines TRBV3-1 (or the pseudogene TRBV3-2) with TRBJ2-7, with D perhaps assigned TRBD1 or TRBD2 (5 bases each). Germline V gene data show CDR1 as LGHDT and CDR2 as YNNKEL (reference sequence). Between the trimmed V and J ends, which lost 4 bases and 3 bases, there was a span of 16 bases. The CDR3 totals 15 residues.

The chain combines TRBV7-9 with TRBJ2-3, with D perhaps TRBD2 (6 bases). The V and J ends lost 3 bases and 1 base respectively, with 11 bases between them. Germline V gene data show CDR1 as SEHNR and CDR2 as FQNEAQ (reference sequence). CDR3 size: 15 residues. This CDR3 reads CASSLLGGGTDTQYF. The CDR3 DNA reads TGTGCCAGCAGCTTGTTAGGCGGGGGCACAGATACGCAGTATTTT.

The chain employs TRBV18 and TRBJ2-7; D might be TRBD2 (5 bases). Germline CDR1 is KGHSH and CDR2 is LQKENI. V lost 3 bases to trimming and J lost 6 bases, with 18 bases between them. The CDR3 is 15 residues long. CDR3: CASSPSGNINSEQYF. DNA for the CDR3: TGTGCCAGCTCACCGTCCGGGAATATAAATAGCGAGCAGTACTTC.

The chain links TRBV6-6 to TRBJ2-3, with D perhaps given as TRBD1 or TRBD2 (5 bases each). The CDR3 covers 16 residues. Trimming pared 5 bases from V and 4 bases from J, leaving 19 bases between. Per the germline V gene, CDR1 is MNHNY and CDR2 is SVGAGI (reference sequence). DNA for the CDR3: TGTGCCAGCAGTGCCTCCCAGGGTTATAGCGCAGATACGCAGTATTTT. Its translation: CASSASQGYSADTQYF.

This clone was picked up one time. J is TRBJ1-2 and V is TRBV4-1, with 10 bases identical to TRBD1. This CDR3 is 14 amino acids long. The germline V gene has CDR1 MGHRA and CDR2 YSYEKL. V trimming: 3 bases; J trimming: 9 bases; junction bases outside the gene matches: 7. The CDR3 is CASSHPGQGKSYTF. For the CDR3, the DNA is TGCGCCAGCAGCCATCCGGGACAGGGGAAGAGCTACACCTTC.

The rearrangement links TRBV3-1 (or the pseudogene TRBV3-2) to TRBJ1-1; D remains unclear. This CDR3 is 18 amino acids long. Trimming stripped 7 bases from V and 4 bases from J, with 28 bases between. Germline CDR1 is LGHDT and CDR2 is YNNKEL (reference sequence). As DNA, the CDR3 is TGTGCCAGCAAATTGTATAGGACGCCTACCGCCAGTGGCACTGAAGCTTTCTTT. It specifies CASKLYRTPTASGTEAFF.

The chain combines TRBV7-9 with TRBJ1-6; D ambiguous. Trimming cost V 7 bases and J 6 bases, with 13 bases left between them. CDR1 is SEHNR and CDR2 is FQNEAQ in the germline V gene (reference sequence). The CDR3 is 14 residues long. The CDR3 DNA is TGTGCCAGCACCGTGTGGGAGGGTAATTCACCCCTCCACTTT. Its protein product is CASTVWEGNSPLHF.